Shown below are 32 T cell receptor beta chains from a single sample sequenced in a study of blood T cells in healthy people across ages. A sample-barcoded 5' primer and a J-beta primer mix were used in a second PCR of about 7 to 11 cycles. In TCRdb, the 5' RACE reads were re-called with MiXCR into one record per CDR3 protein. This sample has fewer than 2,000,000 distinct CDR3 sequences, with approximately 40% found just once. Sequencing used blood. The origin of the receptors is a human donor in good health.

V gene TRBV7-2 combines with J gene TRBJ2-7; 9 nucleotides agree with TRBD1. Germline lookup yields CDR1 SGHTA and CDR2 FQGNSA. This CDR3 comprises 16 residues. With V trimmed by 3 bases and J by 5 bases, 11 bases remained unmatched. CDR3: CASSFTGGPKSNEQYF. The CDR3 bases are TGTGCCAGCAGCTTCACAGGGGGCCCCAAATCCAACGAGCAGTACTTC.

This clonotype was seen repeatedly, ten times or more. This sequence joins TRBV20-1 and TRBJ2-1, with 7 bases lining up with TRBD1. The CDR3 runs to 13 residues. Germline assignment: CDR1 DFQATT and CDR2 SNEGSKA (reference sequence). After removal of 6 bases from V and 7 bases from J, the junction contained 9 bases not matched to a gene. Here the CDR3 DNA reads TGCAGTGCCGAGGGGGCAGGTTGGAATGAGCAGTTCTTC. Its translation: CSAEGAGWNEQFF.

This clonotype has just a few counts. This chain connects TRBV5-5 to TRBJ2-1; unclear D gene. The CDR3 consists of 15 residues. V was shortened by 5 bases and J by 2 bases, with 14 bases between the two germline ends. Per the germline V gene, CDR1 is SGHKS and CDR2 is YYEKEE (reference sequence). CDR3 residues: CASSSEAETYNEQFF. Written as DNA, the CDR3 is TGTGCCAGCAGTTCAGAGGCAGAAACCTACAATGAGCAGTTCTTC.

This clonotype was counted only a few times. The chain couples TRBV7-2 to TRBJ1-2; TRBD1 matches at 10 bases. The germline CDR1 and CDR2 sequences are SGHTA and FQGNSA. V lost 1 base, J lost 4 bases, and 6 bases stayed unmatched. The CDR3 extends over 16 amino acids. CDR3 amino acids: CASSLVTGGGSYGYTF. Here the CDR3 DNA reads TGTGCCAGCAGCTTAGTGACAGGGGGCGGGTCCTATGGCTACACCTTC.

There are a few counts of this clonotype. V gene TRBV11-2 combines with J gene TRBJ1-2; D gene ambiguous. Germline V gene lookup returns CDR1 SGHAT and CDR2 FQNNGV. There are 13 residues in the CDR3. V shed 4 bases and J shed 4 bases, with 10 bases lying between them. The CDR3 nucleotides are TGTGCCAGCAGCTGGACGGGAGGCTATGGCTACACCTTC. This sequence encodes CASSWTGGYGYTF.

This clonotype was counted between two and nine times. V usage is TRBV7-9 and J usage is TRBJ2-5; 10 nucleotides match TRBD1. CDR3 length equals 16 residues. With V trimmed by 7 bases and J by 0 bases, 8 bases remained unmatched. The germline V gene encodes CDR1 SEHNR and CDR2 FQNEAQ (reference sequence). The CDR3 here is CASTSSGTGDQETQYF. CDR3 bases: TGTGCCAGCACCTCCTCCGGGACAGGGGACCAAGAGACCCAGTACTTC.

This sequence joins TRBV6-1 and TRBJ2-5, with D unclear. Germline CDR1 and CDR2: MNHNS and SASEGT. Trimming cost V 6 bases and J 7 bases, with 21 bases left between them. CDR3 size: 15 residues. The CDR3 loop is CASRDFTLALGTQYF. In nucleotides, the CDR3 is TGTGCCAGCAGAGACTTTACGCTGGCGCTTGGGACCCAGTACTTC.

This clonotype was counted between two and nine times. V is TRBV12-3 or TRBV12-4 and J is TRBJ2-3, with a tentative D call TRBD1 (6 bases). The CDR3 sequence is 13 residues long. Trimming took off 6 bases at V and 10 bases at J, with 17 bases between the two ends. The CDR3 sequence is CASSRTEALAQYF. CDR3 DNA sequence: TGTGCCAGCAGCAGGACAGAGGCCCTTGCGCAGTATTTT.

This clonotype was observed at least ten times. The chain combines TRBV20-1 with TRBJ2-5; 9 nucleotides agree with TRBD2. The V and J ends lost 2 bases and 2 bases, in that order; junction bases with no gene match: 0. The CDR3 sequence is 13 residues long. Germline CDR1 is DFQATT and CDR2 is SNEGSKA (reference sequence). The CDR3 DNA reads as TGCAGTGCTAGACTAGCGGGGCAAGAGACCCAGTACTTC. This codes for CSARLAGQETQYF.

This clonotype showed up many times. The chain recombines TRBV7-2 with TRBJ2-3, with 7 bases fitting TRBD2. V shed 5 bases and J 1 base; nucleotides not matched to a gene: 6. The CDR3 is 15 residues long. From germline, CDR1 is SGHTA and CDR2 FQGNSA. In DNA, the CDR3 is TGTGCCAGCAGCACCTCGGGGGGTGGCACAGATACGCAGTATTTT. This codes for CASSTSGGGTDTQYF.

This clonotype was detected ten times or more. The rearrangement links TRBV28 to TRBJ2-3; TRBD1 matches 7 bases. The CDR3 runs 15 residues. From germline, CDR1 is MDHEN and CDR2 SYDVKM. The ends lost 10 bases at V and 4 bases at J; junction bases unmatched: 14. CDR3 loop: CATTGQSLMADTQYF. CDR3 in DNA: TGTGCCACTACGGGACAGTCCCTCATGGCAGATACGCAGTATTTT.

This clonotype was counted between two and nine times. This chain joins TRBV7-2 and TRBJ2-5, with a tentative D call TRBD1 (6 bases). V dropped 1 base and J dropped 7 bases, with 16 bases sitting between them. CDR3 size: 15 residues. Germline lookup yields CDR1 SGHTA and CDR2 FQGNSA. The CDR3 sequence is CASSLDPRGFGTQYF. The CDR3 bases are TGTGCCAGCAGCTTAGACCCCAGGGGCTTTGGGACCCAGTACTTC.

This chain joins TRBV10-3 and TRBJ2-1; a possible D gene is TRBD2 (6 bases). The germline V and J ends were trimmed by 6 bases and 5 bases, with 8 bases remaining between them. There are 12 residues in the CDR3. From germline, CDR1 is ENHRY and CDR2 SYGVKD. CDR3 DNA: TGTGCCATCAGACTAGCTCACAATGAGCAGTTCTTC. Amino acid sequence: CAIRLAHNEQFF.

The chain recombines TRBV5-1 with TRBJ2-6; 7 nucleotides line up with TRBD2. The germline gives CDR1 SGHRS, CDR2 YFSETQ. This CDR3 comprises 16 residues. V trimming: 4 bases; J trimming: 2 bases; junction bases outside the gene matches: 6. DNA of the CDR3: TGCGCCAGCAGCAGGACCCTAGCGGCTGGGGCCAACGTCCTGACTTTC. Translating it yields CASSRTLAAGANVLTF.

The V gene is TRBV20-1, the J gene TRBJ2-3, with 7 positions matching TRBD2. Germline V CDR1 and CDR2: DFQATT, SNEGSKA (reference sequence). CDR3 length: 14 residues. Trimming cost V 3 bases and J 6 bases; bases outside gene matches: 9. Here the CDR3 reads CSASEVGGSDTQYF. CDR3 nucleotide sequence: TGCAGTGCTAGTGAAGTGGGGGGGTCCGATACGCAGTATTTT.

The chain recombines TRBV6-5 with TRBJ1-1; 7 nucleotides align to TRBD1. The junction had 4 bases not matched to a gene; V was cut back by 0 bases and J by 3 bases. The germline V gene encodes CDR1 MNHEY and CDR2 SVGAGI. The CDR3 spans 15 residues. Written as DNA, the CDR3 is TGTGCCAGCAGTTACTCGATGCAGGGGGACACTGAAGCTTTCTTT. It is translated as CASSYSMQGDTEAFF.

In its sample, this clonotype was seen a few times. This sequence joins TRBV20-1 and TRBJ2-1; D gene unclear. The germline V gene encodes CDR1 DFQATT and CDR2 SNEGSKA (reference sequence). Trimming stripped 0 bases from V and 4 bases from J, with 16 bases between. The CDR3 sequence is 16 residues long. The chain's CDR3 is CSARDGRLYLYNEQFF. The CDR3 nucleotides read TGCAGTGCTAGAGATGGCCGGTTATACTTATACAATGAGCAGTTCTTC.

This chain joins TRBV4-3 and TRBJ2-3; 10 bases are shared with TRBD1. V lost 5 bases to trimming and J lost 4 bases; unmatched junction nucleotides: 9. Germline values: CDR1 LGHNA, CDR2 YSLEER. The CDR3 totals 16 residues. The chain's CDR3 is CASSTLGTGVSDTQYF. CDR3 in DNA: TGCGCCAGCAGCACACTTGGGACAGGGGTTTCAGATACGCAGTATTTT.

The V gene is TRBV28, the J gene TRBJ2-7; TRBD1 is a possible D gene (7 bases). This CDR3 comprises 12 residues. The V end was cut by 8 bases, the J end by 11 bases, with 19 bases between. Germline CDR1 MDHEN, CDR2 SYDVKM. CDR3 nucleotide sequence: TGTGCCAGCGGAGGGACAGTTAGGGTTAAGTACTTC. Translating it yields CASGGTVRVKYF.

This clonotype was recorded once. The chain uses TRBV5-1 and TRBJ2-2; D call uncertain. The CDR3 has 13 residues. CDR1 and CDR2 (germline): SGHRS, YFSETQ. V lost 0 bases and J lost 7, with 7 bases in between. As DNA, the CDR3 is TGCGCCAGCAGCTTGGGGGCCGGCGGGGAGCTGTTTTTT. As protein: CASSLGAGGELFF. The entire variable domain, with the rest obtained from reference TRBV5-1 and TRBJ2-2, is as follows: KAGVTQTPRYLIKTRGQQVTLSCSPISGHRSVSWYQQTPGQGLQFLFEYFSETQRNKGNFPGRFSGRQFSNSRSEMNVSTLELGDSALYLCASSLGAGGELFFGEGSRLTVL.

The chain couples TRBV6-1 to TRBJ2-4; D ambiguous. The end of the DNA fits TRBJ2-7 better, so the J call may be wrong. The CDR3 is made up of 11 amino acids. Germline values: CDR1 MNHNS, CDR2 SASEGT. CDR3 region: CASWWNYEQYF. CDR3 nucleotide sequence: TGTGCCAGCTGGTGGAACTACGAGCAGTACTTC.

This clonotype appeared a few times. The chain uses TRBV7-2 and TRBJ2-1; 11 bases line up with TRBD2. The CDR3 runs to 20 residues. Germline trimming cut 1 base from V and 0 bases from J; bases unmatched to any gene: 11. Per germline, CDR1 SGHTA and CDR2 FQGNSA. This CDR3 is CASSLGRGLAEISSYNEQFF. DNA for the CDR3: TGTGCCAGCAGCTTAGGGCGGGGACTAGCGGAGATAAGCTCCTACAATGAGCAGTTCTTC.

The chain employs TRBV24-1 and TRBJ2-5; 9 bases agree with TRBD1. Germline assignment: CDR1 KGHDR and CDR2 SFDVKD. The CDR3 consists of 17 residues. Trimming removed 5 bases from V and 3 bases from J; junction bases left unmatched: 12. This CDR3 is CATSGELRTGEEETQYF. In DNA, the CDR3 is TGTGCCACCAGTGGTGAGCTCAGGACAGGGGAGGAAGAGACCCAGTACTTC.

The CDR3 reads CASSWGVPDYGYTF. DNA for the CDR3: TGCGCCAGCAGTTGGGGGGTTCCCGACTATGGCTACACCTTC. The rearrangement joins TRBV5-1 to TRBJ1-2, with TRBD1 as a possible D gene (5 bases). V was pared by 5 bases and J by 3 bases, with 14 bases between. CDR3 size: 14 residues. The germline CDR1 and CDR2 sequences are SGHRS and YFSETQ.

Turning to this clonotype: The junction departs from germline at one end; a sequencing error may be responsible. The DNA of the CDR3 is TGTACCAGCAGCATGCCGGGACAGGGATCGGCCCTCCACTTT. This codes for CTSSMPGQGSALHF. The genes are TRBV11-2 and TRBJ1-6, with TRBD1 matching 9 bases. CDR1 and CDR2 from the germline V gene are SGHAT and FQNNGV. This CDR3 is built from 14 residues.

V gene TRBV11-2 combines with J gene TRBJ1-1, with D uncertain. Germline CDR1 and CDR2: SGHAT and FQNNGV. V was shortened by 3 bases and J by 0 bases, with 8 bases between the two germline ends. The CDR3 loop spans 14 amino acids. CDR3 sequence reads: CASSFRSVNTEAFF. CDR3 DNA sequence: TGTGCCAGCAGCTTCCGGTCGGTGAACACTGAAGCTTTCTTT.

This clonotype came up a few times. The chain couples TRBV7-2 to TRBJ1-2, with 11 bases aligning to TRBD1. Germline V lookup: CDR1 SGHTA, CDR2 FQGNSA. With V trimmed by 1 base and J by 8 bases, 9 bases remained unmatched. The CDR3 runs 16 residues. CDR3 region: CASSLGRGQGAKGYTF. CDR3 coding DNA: TGTGCCAGCAGCTTAGGGAGAGGACAGGGGGCAAAGGGCTACACCTTC.

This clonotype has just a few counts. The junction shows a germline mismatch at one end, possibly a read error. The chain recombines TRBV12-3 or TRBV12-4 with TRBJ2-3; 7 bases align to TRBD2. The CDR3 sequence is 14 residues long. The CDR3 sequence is CASSLGGGADAQYF. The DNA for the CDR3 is TGTGCCAGCAGTTTAGGCGGGGGTGCAGATGCGCAGTATTTT.

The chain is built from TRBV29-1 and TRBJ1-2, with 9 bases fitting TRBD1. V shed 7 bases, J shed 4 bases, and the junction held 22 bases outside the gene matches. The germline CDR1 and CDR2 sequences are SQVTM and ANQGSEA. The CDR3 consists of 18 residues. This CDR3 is CSARTSSRDRETPYGYTF. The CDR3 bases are TGCAGCGCACGAACCTCGTCCCGGGACAGGGAAACTCCCTATGGCTACACCTTC.

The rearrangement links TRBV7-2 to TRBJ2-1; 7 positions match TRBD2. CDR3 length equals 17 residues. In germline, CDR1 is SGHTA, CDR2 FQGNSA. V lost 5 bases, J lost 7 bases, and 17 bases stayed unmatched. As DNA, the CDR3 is TGTGCCAGCAGCCCAAGACGCGGCGGGAGTCTGGGGAATGAGCAGTTCTTC. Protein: CASSPRRGGSLGNEQFF.

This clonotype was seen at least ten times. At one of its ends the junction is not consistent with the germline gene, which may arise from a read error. In DNA, the CDR3 is TGTGCCAGCAGTTTAACCGGGGGCTACAATGAGCAGTTCTTC. As protein: CASSLTGGYNEQFF. The chain carries TRBV7-3 and TRBJ2-1, with D tentatively TRBD2 (6 bases). In germline, CDR1 is SGHTA, CDR2 FQGTGA. The length of the CDR3 is 14 residues.

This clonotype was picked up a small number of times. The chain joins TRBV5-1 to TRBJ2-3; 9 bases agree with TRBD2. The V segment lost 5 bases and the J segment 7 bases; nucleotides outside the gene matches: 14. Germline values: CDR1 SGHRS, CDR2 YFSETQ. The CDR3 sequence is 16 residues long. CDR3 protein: CASRSEGSGGYNTQYF. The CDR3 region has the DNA TGCGCCAGCAGGTCGGAAGGTAGCGGGGGATATAATACGCAGTATTTT. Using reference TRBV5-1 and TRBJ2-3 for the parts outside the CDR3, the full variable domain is KAGVTQTPRYLIKTRGQQVTLSCSPISGHRSVSWYQQTPGQGLQFLFEYFSETQRNKGNFPGRFSGRQFSNSRSEMNVSTLELGDSALYLCASRSEGSGGYNTQYFGPGTRLTVL.